This T cell receptor (beta chain) was profiled in a study of T cell responses to AZD1222 COVID-19 vaccine. Study-level information: Recipients boosted at about 4 weeks or about 12 weeks are pooled.

Notes on this clone: Its matching antigen is unknown.

This table comes from immunoSEQ multiplex PCR, and its TCRdb copy is limited to in-frame clones, with some not included. Altogether about 69,000 clones are present, 86% being singletons, with the ten largest covering under 3%. Per germline, CDR1 LNHDA and CDR2 SQIVND (reference sequence). The CDR3 spans 17 residues. V was clipped by 7 bases and J by 3 bases, with 24 bases between them. Study outcomes and limitations: Donors were mostly white British, more females; clonal diversity possibly underestimated. None of the repertoires were sampled until the peak T cell response had passed.

The sequenced sample was peripheral blood, obtained on day 0 of AZD1222 vaccination. This chain uses TRBV19 with TRBJ1-2; D is uncertain. This clonotype was sampled from an adult in good health. The CDR3 spells CASTSLRGGNLYYGYTF. CDR3 coding DNA: TGTGCCAGTACCTCTCTGCGGGGAGGGAATTTGTACTATGGCTACACCTTC.